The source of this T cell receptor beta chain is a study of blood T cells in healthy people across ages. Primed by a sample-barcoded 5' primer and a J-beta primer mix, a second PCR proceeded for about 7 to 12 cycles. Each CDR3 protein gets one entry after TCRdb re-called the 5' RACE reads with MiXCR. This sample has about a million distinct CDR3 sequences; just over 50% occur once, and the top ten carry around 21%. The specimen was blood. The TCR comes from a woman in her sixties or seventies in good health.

CDR3 nucleotides: TGTGCCAGCAGTGAGACAGGGGGCGTAACAGATACGCAGTATTTT. Translated, it gives CASSETGGVTDTQYF. V and J are TRBV25-1 and TRBJ2-3, with 10 bases that match TRBD1. The length of the CDR3 is 15 residues. Germline V gene lookup returns CDR1 MGHDK and CDR2 SYGVNS. V was pared by 3 bases and J by 3 bases, with 3 bases of the junction left unmatched.